This T cell receptor beta chain was captured in a study of blood T cells in healthy people across ages. Study results and caveats: Significant beta diversity loss was already apparent by age roughly 44, declining roughly linearly.

A word on this clonotype: Its antigen remains unidentified. The junction departs from the called germline gene at one end, perhaps through a read error.

Per sample, no less than 5 micrograms of total RNA were extracted. Through a sample-barcoded 5' primer and a J-beta primer mix, a second PCR was run for roughly 7 to 12 cycles. TCRdb ran MiXCR on the 5' RACE reads and lists one entry per CDR3 protein. There are 1.2 million to 1.5 million distinct CDR3 sequences in the sample; roughly 59% occur only once, and under 8.5% lies in the top ten. Germline V gene sequence: CDR1 MGHRA, CDR2 YSYEKL. The CDR3 runs to 12 residues. Input material: blood. The source of this sequence is a man between 18 and 35 years old in good health. The rearrangement uses TRBV4-1 and TRBJ1-2; D unresolved. The CDR3 region has the DNA TGCACCAGCAGCCAAGGAAGCTATGGCTACACCTTC. As protein: CTSSQGSYGYTF.